This T cell receptor beta chain was identified during a study of tumor-infiltrating lymphocytes in primary liver carcinoma. This clonotype appeared once. Its antigen is still unknown. With a constant-region primer, TCR beta cDNA was made from around 530 ng of total RNA. Researchers made the TCR beta libraries by running three nested multiplex PCR rounds with slightly modified ARM-PCR. PCR rounds one and two used TRBV1-TRBV30 forward primers with a C-beta reverse primer for 10 cycles each. TCRdb re-derived calls from the multiplex PCR reads in MiXCR, one entry per CDR3 protein. This table holds tens of thousands of distinct CDR3 sequences, over 70% found once. Both RNA and DNA were isolated together from roughly 20-30 mg of bulk tissue that had not been sorted. Separate regions, five per tumor, were sampled. Study-level points and caveats: Only about 7-25% of top clones appeared in all five tumor regions. Tumors had a top-250-clone fraction that was significantly higher than blood (p = 0.039). Tumor region pairs showed greater overlap than either tumor-adjacent or tumor-blood pairs did.

Trimming removed 7 bases from V and 4 bases from J, with 10 bases in between. The CDR3 length is 12 residues. This TCR derives from a man aged 40-49 years with primary liver carcinoma and hepatitis B virus infection. The genes are TRBV12-3 or TRBV12-4 and TRBJ1-1; no definite D call. Sequenced material: liver tumor tissue from sampling region 3. Subset denoted: tumor region T3, left-lateral pole. In DNA form, the CDR3 reads TGTGCCAGCAACGCAGGAAGCACTGAAGCTTTCTTT. Protein product: CASNAGSTEAFF.